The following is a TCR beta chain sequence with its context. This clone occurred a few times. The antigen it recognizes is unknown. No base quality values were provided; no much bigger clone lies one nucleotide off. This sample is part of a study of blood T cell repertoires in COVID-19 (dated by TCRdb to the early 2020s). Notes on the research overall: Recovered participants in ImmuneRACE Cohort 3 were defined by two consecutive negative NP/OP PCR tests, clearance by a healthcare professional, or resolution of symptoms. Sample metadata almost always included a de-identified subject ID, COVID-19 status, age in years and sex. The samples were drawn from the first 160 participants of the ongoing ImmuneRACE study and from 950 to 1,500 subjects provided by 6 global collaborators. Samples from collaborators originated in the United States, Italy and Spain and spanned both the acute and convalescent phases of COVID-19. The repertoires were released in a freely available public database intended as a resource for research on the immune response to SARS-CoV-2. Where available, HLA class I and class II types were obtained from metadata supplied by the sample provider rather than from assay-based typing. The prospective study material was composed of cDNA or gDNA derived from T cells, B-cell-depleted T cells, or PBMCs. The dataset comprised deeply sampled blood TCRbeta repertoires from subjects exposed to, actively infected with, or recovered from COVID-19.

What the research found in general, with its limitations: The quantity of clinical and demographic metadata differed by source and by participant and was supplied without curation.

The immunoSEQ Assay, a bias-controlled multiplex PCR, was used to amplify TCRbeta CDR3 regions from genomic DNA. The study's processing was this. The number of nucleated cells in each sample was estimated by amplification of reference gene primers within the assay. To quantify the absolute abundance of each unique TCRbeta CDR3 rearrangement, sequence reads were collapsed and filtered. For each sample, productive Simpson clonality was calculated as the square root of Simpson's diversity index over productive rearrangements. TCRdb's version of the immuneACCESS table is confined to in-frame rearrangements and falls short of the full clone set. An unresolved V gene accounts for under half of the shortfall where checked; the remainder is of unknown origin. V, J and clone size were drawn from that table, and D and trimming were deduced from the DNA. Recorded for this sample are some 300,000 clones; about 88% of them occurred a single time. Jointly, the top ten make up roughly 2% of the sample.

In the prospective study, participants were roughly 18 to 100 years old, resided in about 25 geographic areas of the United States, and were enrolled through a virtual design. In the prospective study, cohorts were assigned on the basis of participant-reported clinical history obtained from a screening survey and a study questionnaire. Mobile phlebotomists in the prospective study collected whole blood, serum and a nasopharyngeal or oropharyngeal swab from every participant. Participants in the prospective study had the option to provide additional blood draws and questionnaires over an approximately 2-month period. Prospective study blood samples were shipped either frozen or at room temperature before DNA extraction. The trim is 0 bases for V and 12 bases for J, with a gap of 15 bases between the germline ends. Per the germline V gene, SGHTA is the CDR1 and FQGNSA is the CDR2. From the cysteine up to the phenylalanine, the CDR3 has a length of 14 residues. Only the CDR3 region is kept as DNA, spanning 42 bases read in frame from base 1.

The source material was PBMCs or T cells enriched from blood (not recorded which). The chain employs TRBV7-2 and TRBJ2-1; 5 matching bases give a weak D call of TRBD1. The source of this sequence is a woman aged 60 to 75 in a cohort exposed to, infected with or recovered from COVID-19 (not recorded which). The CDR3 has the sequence CASSLAGSSRGQFF. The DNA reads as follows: TGTGCCAGCAGCTTAGCGGGCTCCTCAAGGGGGCAGTTCTTC.